This is a list of T cell receptor beta chains from one sample in a study of blood T cell repertoires in COVID-19. Only in-frame clones appear in the TCRdb table, and some are missing; sequencing was by immunoSEQ multiplex PCR. This sample carries some 180,000 clones, 85% of them seen once, and the ten largest clones take roughly 6%. Sequences were obtained from PBMCs or T cells enriched from blood (not recorded which). The receptors shown here come from a middle-aged man who had recovered from COVID-19. Both conserved end residues are part of each CDR3. The D gene is left open where the match is weak. Only some rows state a clone size, as once, few, many or a class for expanded clones.

clone_size: .
d_call: .
j_call: TRBJ2-3
v_call: TRBV24-1
cdr3_aa: CATSSGTDTQYF
cdr3_nt: TGTGCCACCAGTTCGGGGACAGATACGCAGTATTTT

clone_size: .
d_call: TRBD2
j_call: TRBJ2-7
v_call: TRBV28
cdr3_aa: CASSIYSGPLHF
cdr3_nt: TGTGCCAGCAGTATATATAGCGGGCCCCTGCACTTC

clone_size: .
d_call: .
j_call: TRBJ1-5
v_call: TRBV5-8
cdr3_aa: CATLERGSNQPQHF
cdr3_nt: TGTGCCACCTTAGAAAGGGGATCGAATCAGCCCCAGCATTTT

clone_size: .
d_call: .
j_call: TRBJ1-3
v_call: TRBV7-9
cdr3_aa: CASTGGPGTNSGNTIYF
cdr3_nt: TGTGCCAGCACCGGGGGCCCCGGCACCAACTCTGGAAACACCATATATTTT

clone_size: .
d_call: TRBD2
j_call: TRBJ2-1
v_call: TRBV14
cdr3_aa: CASSPSTSGGVREQFF
cdr3_nt: TGTGCCAGCAGTCCTTCGACTAGCGGGGGCGTCCGGGAGCAGTTCTTC

clone_size: .
d_call: TRBD1
j_call: TRBJ1-2
v_call: TRBV28
cdr3_aa: CASRRTGGAGYTF
cdr3_nt: TGTGCCAGCAGAAGGACAGGGGGCGCTGGCTACACCTTC

clone_size: .
d_call: TRBD1
j_call: TRBJ2-1
v_call: TRBV5-1
cdr3_aa: CASSGWDRNNEQFF
cdr3_nt: TGCGCCAGCAGCGGTTGGGACAGGAACAATGAGCAGTTCTTC

clone_size: .
d_call: .
j_call: TRBJ1-2
v_call: TRBV9
cdr3_aa: CASSVGAGPDYGYTF
cdr3_nt: TGTGCCAGCAGCGTAGGGGCAGGGCCGGACTATGGCTACACCTTC

clone_size: .
d_call: .
j_call: TRBJ1-1
v_call: TRBV19
cdr3_aa: CASSITGTLNTEAFF
cdr3_nt: TGTGCCAGTAGTATCACAGGGACCCTGAACACTGAAGCTTTCTTT

clone_size: .
d_call: .
j_call: TRBJ2-4
v_call: TRBV12-3/TRBV12-4
cdr3_aa: CASSFRGKNIQYF
cdr3_nt: TGTGCCAGCAGTTTTAGGGGGAAAAACATTCAGTACTTC

clone_size: .
d_call: TRBD1
j_call: TRBJ1-1
v_call: TRBV30
cdr3_aa: CAWSTGVEAFF
cdr3_nt: TGTGCCTGGAGTACAGGGGTAGAAGCTTTCTTT

clone_size: .
d_call: TRBD2
j_call: TRBJ2-2
v_call: TRBV6-2/TRBV6-3
cdr3_aa: CASSYPNLAGEYRELFF
cdr3_nt: TGTGCCAGCAGTTACCCCAATCTAGCGGGAGAGTATCGGGAGCTGTTTTTT

clone_size: .
d_call: .
j_call: TRBJ1-3
v_call: TRBV5-1
cdr3_aa: CASSLDRGETPGNTIYF
cdr3_nt: TGCGCCAGCAGCTTGGATCGGGGGGAAACCCCTGGAAACACCATATATTTT

clone_size: few
d_call: .
j_call: TRBJ1-3
v_call: TRBV11-3
cdr3_aa: CASSLTFRGNTIYF
cdr3_nt: TGTGCCAGCAGCCTGACTTTCCGGGGAAACACCATATATTTT

clone_size: few
d_call: .
j_call: TRBJ1-5
v_call: TRBV24-1
cdr3_aa: CAIRTGRGRGAVGDQPQHF
cdr3_nt: TGTGCCATCAGAACGGGCCGAGGGAGGGGCGCCGTTGGAGATCAGCCCCAGCATTTT

clone_size: .
d_call: .
j_call: TRBJ2-7
v_call: TRBV5-4
cdr3_aa: CASSLDRTYYEQYF
cdr3_nt: TGTGCCAGCAGCTTAGACAGGACGTACTACGAGCAGTACTTC

clone_size: once
d_call: .
j_call: TRBJ1-2
v_call: TRBV7-9
cdr3_aa: CASSPRDQGGYTF
cdr3_nt: TGTGCCAGCAGCCCCCGGGACCAGGGGGGCTACACCTTC

clone_size: once
d_call: .
j_call: TRBJ1-2
v_call: TRBV12-3/TRBV12-4
cdr3_aa: CASSLGAGQRYTF
cdr3_nt: TGTGCCAGCAGTTTAGGGGCAGGGCAGCGCTACACCTTC

clone_size: .
d_call: .
j_call: TRBJ2-5
v_call: TRBV6-1
cdr3_aa: CASSEGTRWDGGRETQYF
cdr3_nt: TGTGCCAGCAGTGAAGGGACGAGATGGGACGGGGGAAGGGAGACCCAGTACTTC

clone_size: few
d_call: TRBD1
j_call: TRBJ1-1
v_call: TRBV27
cdr3_aa: CASSWDRRNTEAFF
cdr3_nt: TGTGCCAGCAGTTGGGACAGAAGGAACACTGAAGCTTTCTTT

clone_size: .
d_call: .
j_call: TRBJ1-4
v_call: TRBV14
cdr3_aa: CASAGATNEKLFF
cdr3_nt: TGTGCCAGCGCCGGGGCAACTAATGAAAAACTGTTTTTT

clone_size: .
d_call: .
j_call: TRBJ1-5
v_call: TRBV6-5
cdr3_aa: CATRKSSNQPQHF
cdr3_nt: TGTGCCACGCGTAAGTCCAGCAATCAGCCCCAGCATTTT

clone_size: .
d_call: .
j_call: TRBJ1-6
v_call: TRBV6-5
cdr3_aa: CASRDTYNSPLHF
cdr3_nt: TGTGCCAGCAGAGACACTTATAATTCACCCCTCCACTTT

clone_size: .
d_call: TRBD1
j_call: TRBJ2-1
v_call: TRBV3-1/TRBV3-2
cdr3_aa: CASSQDGTGSDNEQFF
cdr3_nt: TGTGCCAGCAGCCAAGATGGGACAGGCTCAGACAATGAGCAGTTCTTC

clone_size: few
d_call: .
j_call: TRBJ1-2
v_call: TRBV28
cdr3_aa: CASSNGAGNYGYTF
cdr3_nt: TGTGCCAGCAGTAATGGGGCAGGGAACTATGGCTACACCTTC

clone_size: .
d_call: .
j_call: TRBJ1-3
v_call: TRBV5-4
cdr3_aa: CASSLYRSGNTIYF
cdr3_nt: TGTGCCAGCAGCTTGTACAGATCTGGAAACACCATATATTTT

clone_size: .
d_call: .
j_call: TRBJ2-3
v_call: TRBV7-6
cdr3_aa: CASSPRGRTGTDTQYF
cdr3_nt: TGTGCCAGCAGCCCGAGGGGCAGGACAGGCACAGATACGCAGTATTTT

clone_size: .
d_call: .
j_call: TRBJ2-4
v_call: TRBV10-2
cdr3_aa: CASSDARGGTGLSRDIQYF
cdr3_nt: TGCGCCAGCAGTGATGCCAGAGGGGGAACAGGGTTGAGTCGGGACATTCAGTACTTC

clone_size: .
d_call: TRBD1
j_call: TRBJ1-1
v_call: TRBV7-9
cdr3_aa: CASSLGTGVNTEAFF
cdr3_nt: TGTGCCAGCAGCTTAGGGACAGGGGTGAACACTGAAGCTTTCTTT

clone_size: .
d_call: TRBD2
j_call: TRBJ2-3
v_call: TRBV29-1
cdr3_aa: CSGETSGGTDTQYF
cdr3_nt: TGCAGCGGGGAGACTAGCGGGGGAACAGATACGCAGTATTTT

clone_size: .
d_call: .
j_call: TRBJ2-7
v_call: TRBV11-2
cdr3_aa: CASSLQAGSYEQYF
cdr3_nt: TGTGCCAGCAGCTTACAGGCAGGTTCCTACGAGCAGTACTTC

clone_size: .
d_call: TRBD1
j_call: TRBJ2-3
v_call: TRBV27
cdr3_aa: CASSPTGKGRDTQYF
cdr3_nt: TGTGCCAGCAGTCCGACAGGGAAGGGAAGGGATACGCAGTATTTT

clone_size: .
d_call: .
j_call: TRBJ2-2
v_call: TRBV7-6
cdr3_aa: CASSRFLGDLETTGELFF
cdr3_nt: TGTGCCAGCAGCCGATTCCTAGGGGATCTCGAGACCACCGGGGAGCTGTTTTTT

clone_size: once
d_call: .
j_call: TRBJ1-6
v_call: TRBV11-3
cdr3_aa: CASSPQESPLHF
cdr3_nt: TGTGCCAGCAGCCCACAGGAATCACCCCTCCACTTT

clone_size: .
d_call: TRBD2
j_call: TRBJ2-7
v_call: TRBV2
cdr3_aa: CASRTSGFYEQYF
cdr3_nt: TGTGCCAGCCGGACTAGCGGATTCTACGAGCAGTACTTC

clone_size: .
d_call: .
j_call: TRBJ2-4
v_call: TRBV6-4
cdr3_aa: CASTFGAKNIQYF
cdr3_nt: TGTGCCAGCACCTTCGGAGCCAAAAACATTCAGTACTTC

clone_size: .
d_call: TRBD2
j_call: TRBJ2-1
v_call: TRBV29-1
cdr3_aa: CSVEEIAGGQREQFF
cdr3_nt: TGCAGCGTTGAAGAGATAGCGGGGGGGCAACGGGAGCAGTTCTTC

clone_size: .
d_call: .
j_call: TRBJ1-5
v_call: TRBV12-5
cdr3_aa: CASGFFQPQHF
cdr3_nt: TGTGCTAGTGGCTTCTTTCAGCCCCAGCATTTT

clone_size: once
d_call: .
j_call: TRBJ1-1
v_call: TRBV7-8
cdr3_aa: CASVAGAALVTEAFF
cdr3_nt: TGTGCCAGCGTCGCAGGGGCCGCCCTGGTCACTGAAGCTTTCTTT

clone_size: .
d_call: .
j_call: TRBJ2-5
v_call: TRBV5-1
cdr3_aa: CASSFGGRQETQYF
cdr3_nt: TGCGCCAGCAGCTTCGGGGGGCGGCAAGAGACCCAGTACTTC

clone_size: .
d_call: .
j_call: TRBJ2-7
v_call: TRBV5-4
cdr3_aa: CASSWAGLSSYEQYF
cdr3_nt: TGTGCCAGCAGCTGGGCGGGCTTGAGCTCCTACGAGCAGTACTTC

clone_size: .
d_call: .
j_call: TRBJ2-3
v_call: TRBV6-5
cdr3_aa: CASSPQGGTQYF
cdr3_nt: TGTGCCAGCAGCCCCCAGGGGGGTACGCAGTATTTT

clone_size: .
d_call: .
j_call: TRBJ2-5
v_call: TRBV12-5
cdr3_aa: CASGLVGGSETQYF
cdr3_nt: TGTGCTAGTGGTTTGGTAGGGGGTTCTGAGACCCAGTACTTC

clone_size: few
d_call: TRBD1
j_call: TRBJ2-5
v_call: TRBV29-1
cdr3_aa: CSVGTGSETQYF
cdr3_nt: TGCAGCGTAGGGACAGGGAGCGAGACCCAGTACTTC

clone_size: .
d_call: TRBD1
j_call: TRBJ1-2
v_call: TRBV28
cdr3_aa: CASSLRDRSSRYTF
cdr3_nt: TGTGCCAGCAGCCTCCGGGACAGGTCGTCCCGCTACACCTTC

clone_size: .
d_call: .
j_call: TRBJ2-1
v_call: TRBV4-2
cdr3_aa: CASSQEQGSYNEQFF
cdr3_nt: TGTGCCAGCAGCCAAGAGCAGGGTAGTTACAATGAGCAGTTCTTC

clone_size: few
d_call: .
j_call: TRBJ1-1
v_call: TRBV12-3/TRBV12-4
cdr3_aa: CASSLYSNTEAFF
cdr3_nt: TGTGCCAGCAGTTTATACAGTAACACTGAAGCTTTCTTT

clone_size: .
d_call: .
j_call: TRBJ1-2
v_call: TRBV28
cdr3_aa: CASSFRDRWNYGYTF
cdr3_nt: TGTGCCAGCAGTTTCCGTGACAGGTGGAACTATGGCTACACCTTC

clone_size: .
d_call: .
j_call: TRBJ1-3
v_call: TRBV7-9
cdr3_aa: CASSFAGQYGNTIYF
cdr3_nt: TGTGCCAGCAGCTTTGCAGGGCAGTATGGAAACACCATATATTTT

clone_size: .
d_call: .
j_call: TRBJ2-7
v_call: TRBV11-1
cdr3_aa: CASSLFLGSSYEQYF
cdr3_nt: TGTGCCAGCAGCTTATTTCTAGGGAGCTCCTACGAGCAGTACTTC

clone_size: once
d_call: TRBD1
j_call: TRBJ1-5
v_call: TRBV27
cdr3_aa: CASSFPVPPGGKVRSNQPQHF
cdr3_nt: TGTGCCAGCAGTTTCCCGGTCCCCCCAGGGGGAAAGGTAAGGAGCAATCAGCCCCAGCATTTT

clone_size: .
d_call: .
j_call: TRBJ1-1
v_call: TRBV3-1/TRBV3-2
cdr3_aa: CASSRPVGANTEAFF
cdr3_nt: TGTGCCAGCAGCCGCCCCGTTGGGGCGAACACTGAAGCTTTCTTT

clone_size: few
d_call: .
j_call: TRBJ1-2
v_call: TRBV12-3/TRBV12-4
cdr3_aa: CASSPSGGWGYTF
cdr3_nt: TGTGCCAGCAGTCCGTCGGGAGGGTGGGGCTACACCTTC

clone_size: .
d_call: TRBD2
j_call: TRBJ2-3
v_call: TRBV7-6
cdr3_aa: CASSLGGGGRTDTQYF
cdr3_nt: TGTGCCAGCAGCTTAGGCGGCGGGGGACGCACAGATACGCAGTATTTT

clone_size: .
d_call: .
j_call: TRBJ1-5
v_call: TRBV19
cdr3_aa: CASSIDQGAVSNQPQHF
cdr3_nt: TGTGCCAGTAGTATAGATCAGGGCGCGGTTAGCAATCAGCCCCAGCATTTT

clone_size: .
d_call: .
j_call: TRBJ2-1
v_call: TRBV5-6
cdr3_aa: CASSSILSSTRNEQFF
cdr3_nt: TGTGCCAGCAGCTCCATCCTTTCTAGCACGAGGAATGAGCAGTTCTTC

clone_size: few
d_call: .
j_call: TRBJ2-3
v_call: TRBV28
cdr3_aa: CASSLRGSSTDTQYF
cdr3_nt: TGTGCCAGCAGTTTACGGGGATCTAGCACAGATACGCAGTATTTT